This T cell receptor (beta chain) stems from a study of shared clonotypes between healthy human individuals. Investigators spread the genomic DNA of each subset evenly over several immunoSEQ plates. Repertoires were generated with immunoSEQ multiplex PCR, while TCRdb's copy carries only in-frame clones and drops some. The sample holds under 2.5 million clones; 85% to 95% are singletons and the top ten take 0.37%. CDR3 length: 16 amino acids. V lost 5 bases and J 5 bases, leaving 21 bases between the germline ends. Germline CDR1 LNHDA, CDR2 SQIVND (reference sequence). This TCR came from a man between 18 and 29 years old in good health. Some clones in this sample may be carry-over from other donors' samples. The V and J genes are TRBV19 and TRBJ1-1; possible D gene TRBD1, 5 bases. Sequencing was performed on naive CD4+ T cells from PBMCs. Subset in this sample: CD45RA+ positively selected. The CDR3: CASSPRAVRAGTEAFF. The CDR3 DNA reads TGTGCCAGTAGTCCCCGCGCTGTCAGGGCGGGGACTGAAGCTTTCTTT.